The 13 T cell receptor beta chains listed next were all sequenced from one sample in a study of T cells expressing NK-cell markers. TCRdb re-called the 5' RACE reads; one entry per CDR3 protein, DNA not given. The sample spans 450,000 to 600,000 distinct CDR3 sequences; the ten largest clones claim approximately 3.6%. Sequencing used blood T cells: a sorted CD56 or NKG2C T cell subset, CD4+ or CD8+ T cells, or bulk PBMC T cells (not recorded which). The origin of the receptors is a man younger than 35 in good health.

The chain employs TRBV7-7 and TRBJ2-1; the D gene TCRdb calls, TRBD2, cannot be checked with no DNA. The V gene's germline CDR1 is SSHAT and CDR2 FNYEAQ (reference sequence). The CDR3 is 15 residues long. Here the CDR3 reads CASSPGLRSDNEQFF.

This chain connects TRBV7-8 to TRBJ2-5; TCRdb's D call of TRBD2 is untestable without DNA. The CDR3 covers 18 residues. CDR1 is SGHVS and CDR2 is FQNEAQ in the germline V gene. CDR3 region: CASSLWGLAVLSQETQYF.

The gene calls are TRBV11-2 and TRBJ2-3. This CDR3 region has 15 residues. Germline lookup yields CDR1 SGHAT and CDR2 FQNNGV. CDR3 residues: CASSFTPIITDTQYF.

The chain combines TRBV6-6 with TRBJ1-5. Germline loops: CDR1 MNHNY, CDR2 SVGAGI (reference sequence). This CDR3 region has 13 residues. The CDR3 protein is CASSYSWNQPQHF.

The V gene is TRBV15, the J gene TRBJ2-1; TCRdb names TRBD2, which stays unverified in the absence of DNA. CDR1 is LNHNV, CDR2 YYDKDF, per germline (reference sequence). CDR3 length equals 15 residues. This CDR3 reads CATSRIAGAVHEQFF.

The chain joins TRBV12-5 to TRBJ2-1; with no DNA, the TCRdb D assignment of TRBD1 cannot be verified. The CDR3 loop spans 14 amino acids. CDR1 is LGHNT, CDR2 FRNRAP, per germline. The CDR3 protein is CASGLADRYNEQFF.

V gene TRBV11-2 combines with J gene TRBJ2-3; TCRdb indicates TRBD2, and absent DNA this call remains unverified. The germline V gene has CDR1 SGHAT and CDR2 FQNNGV. The CDR3 runs to 19 residues. CDR3 sequence: CASSLDAGLAGGYTDTQYF.

The V gene is TRBV5-1, the J gene TRBJ1-1. CDR1 and CDR2 from the germline V gene are SGHRS and YFSETQ. The length of the CDR3 is 12 residues. CDR3 loop: CASSLGSGNAFF.

The chain carries TRBV6-2 or TRBV6-3 and TRBJ2-6; with no DNA, the TCRdb D assignment of TRBD2 cannot be verified. CDR3 length: 18 residues. Germline lookup yields CDR1 MNHEY and CDR2 SVGEGT. The CDR3 sequence is CASSNSSGLFSGANVLTF.

The gene calls are TRBV24-1 and TRBJ2-5; TCRdb picks TRBD1, but there is no DNA to check that call. Germline-derived CDR1 and CDR2 are KGHDR and SFDVKD. This CDR3 contains 16 residues. CDR3 loop: CATSDIYGQGGETQYF.

This chain connects TRBV5-5 to TRBJ2-1; the TCRdb call, TRBD1, lacks DNA for checking. CDR3 length: 15 amino acids. The V gene's germline CDR1 is SGHKS and CDR2 YYEKEE (reference sequence). The CDR3 reads CASSWIQGHYNEQFF.

The V and J genes are TRBV28 and TRBJ2-5; the TRBD1 assignment by TCRdb is unverifiable without DNA. CDR1 and CDR2 (germline): MDHEN, SYDVKM. This CDR3 has 15 amino acids. The CDR3 sequence is CASSSPGAPQETQYF. Filled out from reference TRBV28 and TRBJ2-5, the complete variable domain reads DVKVTQSSRYLVKRTGEKVFLECVQDMDHENMFWYRQDPGLGLRLIYFSYDVKMKEKGDIPEGYSVSREKKERFSLILESASTNQTSMYLCASSSPGAPQETQYFGPGTRLLVL.

This chain uses TRBV27 with TRBJ2-5; lacking DNA, the TRBD2 call made by TCRdb goes unchecked. Germline CDR1 is MNHEY and CDR2 is SMNVEV (reference sequence). The CDR3 loop spans 14 amino acids. The chain's CDR3 is CASSLGGMQETQYF.